Following are 15 T cell receptor beta chains from one sample sequenced in a study of blood T cell repertoires in COVID-19. Here immunoSEQ multiplex PCR was the method, and the copy in TCRdb shows in-frame clones only, minus some. Among under 400,000 clones listed, around 89% were seen once. Sequencing was carried out using peripheral blood. These receptors all come from a woman under 40 with COVID-19, enrolled during active disease.

The CDR3: CASSGLAGGLLYEQYF. The CDR3 coding sequence is TGTGCCAGTAGCGGCCTAGCGGGGGGGCTGCTGTACGAGCAGTACTTC. The chain is built from TRBV19 and TRBJ2-7; the match to TRBD2 covers 12 bases. Germline V gene data show CDR1 as LNHDA and CDR2 as SQIVND (reference sequence). V lost 6 bases and J lost 4; bases outside the gene matches: 10. This CDR3 is 16 amino acids long.

This clone was found once. This chain joins TRBV27 and TRBJ1-5; the D gene is possibly TRBD1 (6 bases). This CDR3 is 14 amino acids long. Between the trimmed V and J ends, which lost 1 base and 6 bases, there was a span of 10 bases. CDR1 and CDR2 from the germline V gene are MNHEY and SMNVEV (reference sequence). The CDR3 DNA sequence: TGTGCCAGCAGTTTATTCCCAGGGGCTCAGCCCCAGCATTTT. Protein product: CASSLFPGAQPQHF.

The V call is TRBV19, the J call TRBJ1-1, with D unresolved. Trimming removed 6 bases from V and 1 base from J, with 12 bases in between. Germline V CDR1 and CDR2: LNHDA, SQIVND (reference sequence). The CDR3 totals 14 residues. The CDR3 DNA is TGTGCCAGTAGATCGGGGTGGGGGAACACTGAAGCTTTCTTT. Encoded protein: CASRSGWGNTEAFF. The variable domain in full, completed from reference TRBV19 and TRBJ1-1, reads DGGITQSPKYLFRKEGQNVTLSCEQNLNHDAMYWYRQDPGQGLRLIYYSQIVNDFQKGDIAEGYSVSREKKESFPLTVTSAQKNPTAFYLCASRSGWGNTEAFFGQGTRLTVV.

The chain links TRBV10-2 to TRBJ2-7; 7 bases map to TRBD2. CDR1 is WSHSY and CDR2 is SAAADI in the germline V gene. J was trimmed by 4 bases and V by 10 bases; bases with no gene match: 10. The CDR3 is made up of 13 amino acids. The DNA of the CDR3 is TGCGCCACCGGGGAGGGACGTTTTTACGAGCAGTACGTC. Encoded protein: CATGEGRFYEQYV.

The rearrangement uses TRBV4-1 and TRBJ2-3; D may be TRBD2 (7 bases). Deletions cut 0 bases from V and 3 bases from J, with 19 bases between. From germline, CDR1 is MGHRA and CDR2 YSYEKL. The CDR3 has 18 amino acids. The CDR3 bases are TGCGCCAGCAGCCAAGAGCGGGGCATGGGGGGGCTAACAGATACGCAGTATTTT. Its protein product is CASSQERGMGGLTDTQYF.

The chain carries TRBV4-1 and TRBJ2-7; maybe TRBD2 (6 bases). Germline CDR1 reads MGHRA; CDR2 reads YSYEKL. Trimming took 5 bases from V and 1 from J, leaving 12 bases between them. The CDR3 covers 14 residues. The CDR3 nucleotides read TGCGCCAGCAGCGACGAGGGACTTTCCTACGAGCAGTACTTC. As protein: CASSDEGLSYEQYF.

The genes are TRBV5-1 and TRBJ2-7, with D possibly being TRBD2 (6 bases). Germline-derived CDR1 and CDR2 are SGHRS and YFSETQ. The V end was cut by 5 bases, the J end by 5 bases, with 17 bases between. This CDR3 has 14 amino acids. Written as DNA, the CDR3 is TGCGCCAGCAGTGCTGGGGGGACCTTGGACGAGCAGTACTTC. Its protein is CASSAGGTLDEQYF. The full variable domain, with the rest looked up from reference TRBV5-1 and TRBJ2-7, is KAGVTQTPRYLIKTRGQQVTLSCSPISGHRSVSWYQQTPGQGLQFLFEYFSETQRNKGNFPGRFSGRQFSNSRSEMNVSTLELGDSALYLCASSAGGTLDEQYFGPGTRLTVT.

The genes are TRBV18 and TRBJ1-4, with 7 bases lining up with TRBD1. The ends lost 3 bases at V and 7 bases at J; junction bases unmatched: 8. The CDR3 spans 15 residues. The germline CDR1 and CDR2 sequences are KGHSH and LQKENI. CDR3 nucleotides: TGTGCCAGCTCACCCATGACAGGGCTGGGTGAAAAACTGTTTTTT. It translates to CASSPMTGLGEKLFF.

CDR3 sequence reads: CASSRVAGGNEQFF. CDR3 coding DNA: TGCGCCAGCAGCCGCGTAGCGGGGGGAAATGAGCAGTTCTTC. This rearrangement joins TRBV5-1 to TRBJ2-1; 10 positions agree with TRBD2. This CDR3 region has 14 residues. V shed 4 bases and J 7 bases; nucleotides not matched to a gene: 5. The V gene's germline CDR1 is SGHRS and CDR2 YFSETQ. The variable domain in full, with the rest retrieved from reference TRBV5-1 and TRBJ2-1, is KAGVTQTPRYLIKTRGQQVTLSCSPISGHRSVSWYQQTPGQGLQFLFEYFSETQRNKGNFPGRFSGRQFSNSRSEMNVSTLELGDSALYLCASSRVAGGNEQFFGPGTRLTVL.

This clone showed up just a few times. This sample also contains other DNA sequences that code for the same CDR3. CDR3 sequence: CASSGLEETQYF. The CDR3 bases are TGTGCCAGCAGCGGACTAGAAGAGACCCAGTACTTC. V gene TRBV5-4 combines with J gene TRBJ2-5; 7 bases fit TRBD2. V shed 4 bases and J 3 bases; nucleotides not matched to a gene: 0. The CDR3 length is 12 residues. Germline CDR1 and CDR2: SGHNT and YYREEE (reference sequence).

The rearrangement links TRBV9 to TRBJ1-1, with D possibly matching TRBD1 (6 bases). The CDR3 totals 16 residues. Germline-derived CDR1 and CDR2 are SGDLS and YYNGEE. V dropped 4 bases and J dropped 6 bases, with 22 bases sitting between them. The CDR3: CASSFNAGGLGAEAFF. The CDR3 nucleotides read TGTGCCAGCAGCTTTAATGCGGGGGGGCTCGGCGCTGAAGCTTTCTTT.

V and J are TRBV30 and TRBJ1-2; TRBD1 might be the D (5 bases). This CDR3 is built from 13 residues. Trimming removed 0 bases at V and 5 bases at J, with 10 bases between. From germline, CDR1 is GTSNPN and CDR2 SVGIG (reference sequence). The CDR3 loop is CAWSVGGAYGYTF. The CDR3 coding sequence is TGTGCCTGGAGTGTTGGAGGGGCTTATGGCTACACCTTC.

CDR3: CARRLASTGELFF. Here the CDR3 DNA reads TGTGCCCGGAGACTAGCGAGCACCGGGGAGCTGTTTTTT. V usage is TRBV2 and J usage is TRBJ2-2; 8 nucleotides match TRBD2. Germline values: CDR1 SNHLY, CDR2 FYNNEI. This CDR3 contains 13 residues. The J segment lost 4 bases and the V segment lost 11 bases, leaving 6 bases of the junction unmatched.

The chain links TRBV5-1 to TRBJ2-3, with unresolved D. The CDR3 covers 15 residues. From germline, CDR1 is SGHRS and CDR2 YFSETQ. The ends were cut back, 3 bases at V and 2 bases at J, with 13 bases in the middle. The CDR3 protein is CASSSVNSYTDTQYF. CDR3 coding DNA: TGCGCCAGCAGCTCCGTTAATTCTTACACAGATACGCAGTATTTT.

The V call is TRBV11-3, the J call TRBJ2-1; TRBD1 aligns across 10 bases. This CDR3 contains 17 residues. The germline gives CDR1 SGHNT, CDR2 YENEEA. Trimming at V came to 5 bases and at J to 2 bases, leaving 9 bases not matched to a gene. CDR3 protein: CASSPLRGTGAYNEQFF. The DNA of the CDR3 is TGTGCCAGCAGCCCCTTAAGAGGGACAGGGGCCTACAATGAGCAGTTCTTC. Together with reference TRBV11-3 and TRBJ2-1, the CDR3 gives the full variable domain: EAGVVQSPRYKIIEKKQPVAFWCNPISGHNTLYWYLQNLGQGPELLIRYENEEAVDDSQLPKDRFSAERLKGVDSTLKIQPAELGDSAVYLCASSPLRGTGAYNEQFFGPGTRLTVL.